Below, 18 T cell receptor beta chains from the same sample are listed, as sequenced in a study of blood T cell repertoires in COVID-19. The table came from immunoSEQ multiplex PCR; TCRdb's copy has only in-frame clones and leaves some out. The repertoire holds under 150,000 clones, 65% to 85% seen once, with about 5.5% in the top ten. Material: peripheral blood. These TCRs come from a man older than 75 with active or convalescent COVID-19.

This chain joins TRBV10-3 and TRBJ1-5; the match to TRBD1 covers 7 bases. CDR3 length: 14 residues. V was pared by 5 bases and J by 6 bases, with 7 bases of the junction left unmatched. Germline V lookup: CDR1 ENHRY, CDR2 SYGVKD. This CDR3 reads CAISTGQASQPQHF. CDR3 sequence (DNA): TGTGCCATCAGTACCGGACAGGCCTCTCAGCCCCAGCATTTT.

The chain recombines TRBV4-3 with TRBJ1-2; D might be TRBD1 (5 bases). Germline assignment: CDR1 LGHNA and CDR2 YSLEER. Between the trimmed V and J ends, which lost 0 bases and 7 bases, there was a span of 15 bases. The CDR3 is 15 amino acids. CDR3 amino acids: CASSQDMTALRGYTF. The DNA of the CDR3 is TGCGCCAGCAGCCAAGACATGACAGCGCTACGTGGCTACACCTTC.

V gene TRBV4-1 combines with J gene TRBJ2-2; D not certain. The CDR3 spans 14 residues. Germline CDR1 MGHRA, CDR2 YSYEKL. Trimming left V 4 bases short and J 1 base short, with 7 bases between. The CDR3 coding sequence is TGCGCCAGCAGCCTGCTAGTGAACACCGGGGAGCTGTTTTTT. Amino acid sequence: CASSLLVNTGELFF.

The CDR3 sequence is CAISPGTGVEAFF. CDR3 DNA sequence: TGTGCCATCAGTCCCGGGACAGGGGTCGAAGCTTTCTTT. The chain joins TRBV10-3 to TRBJ1-1; 10 bases are shared with TRBD1. The junction had 5 bases not matched to a gene; V was cut back by 5 bases and J by 8 bases. This CDR3 is 13 amino acids long. Germline values: CDR1 ENHRY, CDR2 SYGVKD.

CDR3 nucleotide sequence: TGCGCCAGCAGCTTGGGAGAGAAGTACCAAGAGACCCAGTACTTC. Translated, it gives CASSLGEKYQETQYF. The chain links TRBV5-1 to TRBJ2-5; D call uncertain. Germline-derived CDR1 and CDR2 are SGHRS and YFSETQ. CDR3 length equals 15 residues. Trimming stripped 0 bases from V and 0 bases from J, with 9 bases between.

The V gene is TRBV7-8, the J gene TRBJ2-5; TRBD2 matches 11 bases. V lost 5 bases, J lost 3 bases, and 11 bases stayed unmatched. CDR1 and CDR2 (germline): SGHVS, FQNEAQ. The CDR3 contains 17 residues. The CDR3 bases are TGTGCCAGCAGCCCAGCATTGACTAGCGGGGCAAAAGAGACCCAGTACTTC. Protein sequence: CASSPALTSGAKETQYF.

The chain is built from TRBV28 and TRBJ1-2; D is unresolved. Germline lookup yields CDR1 MDHEN and CDR2 SYDVKM. V was trimmed by 5 bases and J by 4 bases, leaving 8 bases between them. The CDR3 runs 12 residues. CDR3 in DNA: TGTGCCAGCAGTCCCCCTTTCTATGGCTACACCTTC. Its protein product is CASSPPFYGYTF.

The chain recombines TRBV5-1 with TRBJ2-7; D remains ambiguous. This CDR3 is 17 amino acids long. V lost 3 bases, J lost 0 bases, and 19 bases lay in between. CDR1 and CDR2 (germline): SGHRS, YFSETQ. CDR3 sequence reads: CASSSLVGSRSSYEQYF. The CDR3 region has the DNA TGCGCCAGCAGCTCCTTGGTGGGCTCCCGAAGCTCCTACGAGCAGTACTTC. The variable domain in full, completed from reference TRBV5-1 and TRBJ2-7, reads KAGVTQTPRYLIKTRGQQVTLSCSPISGHRSVSWYQQTPGQGLQFLFEYFSETQRNKGNFPGRFSGRQFSNSRSEMNVSTLELGDSALYLCASSSLVGSRSSYEQYFGPGTRLTVT.

The chain joins TRBV2 to TRBJ2-7, with D tentatively TRBD1 (6 bases). Germline CDR1 reads SNHLY; CDR2 reads FYNNEI. Trimming removed 2 bases from V and 2 bases from J, with 13 bases in between. The length of the CDR3 is 15 residues. The DNA of the CDR3 is TGTGCCAGCAGTGAACTAGGCAGGGGAACCTACGAGCAGTACTTC. It codes for CASSELGRGTYEQYF.

This rearrangement joins TRBV7-9 to TRBJ1-1; TRBD1 aligns across 8 bases. Trimming cost V 6 bases and J 9 bases; bases outside gene matches: 6. The CDR3 is 12 residues long. In germline, CDR1 is SEHNR, CDR2 FQNEAQ (reference sequence). CDR3 bases: TGTGCCAGCAGTCCCCGGACAGGGAAAGCTTTCTTT. Protein: CASSPRTGKAFF.

The gene calls are TRBV5-1 and TRBJ1-2; 10 bases line up with TRBD1. Germline CDR1 is SGHRS and CDR2 is YFSETQ. V was pared by 1 base and J by 4 bases, with 4 bases of the junction left unmatched. CDR3 length: 15 amino acids. The CDR3 nucleotides are TGCGCCAGCAGCTTGCGACAGGGGGCCCCCTATGGCTACACCTTC. It yields the protein CASSLRQGAPYGYTF.

The chain uses TRBV10-3 and TRBJ1-2, with 9 positions matching TRBD1. The ends lost 3 bases at V and 8 bases at J; junction bases unmatched: 10. In germline, CDR1 is ENHRY, CDR2 SYGVKD. The CDR3 is 15 amino acids. The CDR3 protein is CAISDPRDRVYGYTF. The CDR3 nucleotides read TGTGCCATCAGTGATCCCCGGGACAGGGTGTACGGCTACACCTTC.

The rearrangement links TRBV5-4 to TRBJ1-6; tentative D call: TRBD1 (6 bases). Trimming took off 4 bases at V and 5 bases at J, with 10 bases between the two ends. Per germline, CDR1 SGHNT and CDR2 YYREEE (reference sequence). This CDR3 comprises 14 residues. In nucleotides, the CDR3 is TGTGCCAGCAGCAAGGGACAAGATAATTCACCCCTCCACTTT. Translation: CASSKGQDNSPLHF.

This chain uses TRBV28 with TRBJ1-2; D gene uncertain. With 2 bases removed from V and 7 bases from J, the gap between germline ends came to 14 bases. The CDR3 has 14 amino acids. Per germline, CDR1 MDHEN and CDR2 SYDVKM. CDR3 loop: CASSLPAGYGGYTF. DNA of the CDR3: TGTGCCAGCAGTTTACCGGCGGGGTACGGTGGCTACACCTTC.

The chain has TRBV5-3 and TRBJ1-4; the match to TRBD1 covers 7 bases. Being an ORF, TRBV5-3 has a function that is uncertain. This CDR3 spans 16 amino acids. V lost 4 bases to trimming and J lost 3 bases; unmatched junction nucleotides: 9. CDR3 bases: TGTGCCAGAAGCCACGACAGGGCCGGATCTAATGAAAAACTGTTTTTT. It encodes CARSHDRAGSNEKLFF.

The CDR3 region is CASSITGETQYF. The DNA of the CDR3 is TGTGCCAGCAGCATCACCGGAGAGACCCAGTACTTC. The chain couples TRBV7-9 to TRBJ2-5; D unresolved. The CDR3 sequence is 12 residues long. V was pared by 5 bases and J by 4 bases, with 8 bases between. Germline V lookup: CDR1 SEHNR, CDR2 FQNEAQ (reference sequence). The full variable domain, its missing parts supplied by reference TRBV7-9 and TRBJ2-5, is DTGVSQNPRHKITKRGQNVTFRCDPISEHNRLYWYRQTLGQGPEFLTYFQNEAQLEKSRLLSDRFSAERPKGSFSTLEIQRTEQGDSAMYLCASSITGETQYFGPGTRLLVL.

The chain is built from TRBV29-1 and TRBJ1-4; 9 positions agree with TRBD1. Trimming took 4 bases from V and 8 from J; bases not matched to a gene: 5. Germline CDR1 and CDR2: SQVTM and ANQGSEA. The CDR3 runs to 13 residues. Here the CDR3 reads CSVVRTGDEKLFF. The CDR3 bases are TGCAGCGTTGTTCGGACAGGGGACGAAAAACTGTTTTTT.

This chain joins TRBV27 and TRBJ1-6; no clear D gene. The CDR3 has 16 amino acids. Germline V gene data show CDR1 as MNHEY and CDR2 as SMNVEV (reference sequence). V lost 2 bases, J lost 0 bases, and 8 bases lay in between. CDR3 bases: TGTGCCAGCAGTTTACCCCCCGGCTCCTATAATTCACCCCTCCACTTT. Translated: CASSLPPGSYNSPLHF.